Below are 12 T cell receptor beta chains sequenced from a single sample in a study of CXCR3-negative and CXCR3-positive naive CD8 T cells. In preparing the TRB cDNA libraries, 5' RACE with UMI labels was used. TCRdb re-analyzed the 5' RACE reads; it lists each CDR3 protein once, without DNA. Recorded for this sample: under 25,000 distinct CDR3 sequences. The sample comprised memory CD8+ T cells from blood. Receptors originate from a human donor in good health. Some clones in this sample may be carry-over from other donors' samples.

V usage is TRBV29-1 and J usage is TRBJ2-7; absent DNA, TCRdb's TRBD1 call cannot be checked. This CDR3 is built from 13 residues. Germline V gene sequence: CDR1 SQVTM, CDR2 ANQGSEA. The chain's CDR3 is CSVGRESGSEQYF.

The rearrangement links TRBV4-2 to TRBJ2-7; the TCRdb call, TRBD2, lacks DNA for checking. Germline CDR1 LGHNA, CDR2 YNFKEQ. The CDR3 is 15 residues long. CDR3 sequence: CASSQRSDSFYEQYF.

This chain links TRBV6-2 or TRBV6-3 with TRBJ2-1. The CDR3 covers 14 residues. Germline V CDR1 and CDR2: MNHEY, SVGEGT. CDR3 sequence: CASSYSSSYNEQFF.

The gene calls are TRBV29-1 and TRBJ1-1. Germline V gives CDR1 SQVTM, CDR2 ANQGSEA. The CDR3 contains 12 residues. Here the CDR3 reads CSVEEGNTEAFF. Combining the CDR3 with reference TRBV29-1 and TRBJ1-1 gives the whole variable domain SAVISQKPSRDICQRGTSLTIQCQVDSQVTMMFWYRQQPGQSLTLIATANQGSEATYESGFVIDKFPISRPNLTFSTLTVSNMSPEDSSIYLCSVEEGNTEAFFGQGTRLTVV.

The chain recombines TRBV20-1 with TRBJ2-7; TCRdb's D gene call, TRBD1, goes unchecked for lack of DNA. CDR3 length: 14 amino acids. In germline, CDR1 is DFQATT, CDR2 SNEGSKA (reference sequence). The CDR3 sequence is CSANTGGYIYEQYF.

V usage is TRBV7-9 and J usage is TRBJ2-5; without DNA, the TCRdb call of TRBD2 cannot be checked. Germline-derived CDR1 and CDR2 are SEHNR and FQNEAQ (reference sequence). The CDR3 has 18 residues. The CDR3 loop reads CASSSQTSFTVSQETQYF.

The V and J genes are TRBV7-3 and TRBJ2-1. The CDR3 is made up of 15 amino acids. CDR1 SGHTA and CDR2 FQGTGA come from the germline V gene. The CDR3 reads CASSLGLHRDNEQFF. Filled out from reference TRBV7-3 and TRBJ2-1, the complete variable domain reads GAGVSQTPSNKVTEKGKYVELRCDPISGHTALYWYRQSLGQGPEFLIYFQGTGAADDSGLPNDRFFAVRPEGSVSTLKIQRTERGDSAVYLCASSLGLHRDNEQFFGPGTRLTVL.

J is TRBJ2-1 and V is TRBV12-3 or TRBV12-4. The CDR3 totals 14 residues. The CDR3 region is CASTFGSIYNEQFF.

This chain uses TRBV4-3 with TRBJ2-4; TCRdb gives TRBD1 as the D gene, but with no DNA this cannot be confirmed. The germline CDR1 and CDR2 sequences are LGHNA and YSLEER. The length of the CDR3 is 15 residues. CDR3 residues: CASSRTGDAKNIQYF.

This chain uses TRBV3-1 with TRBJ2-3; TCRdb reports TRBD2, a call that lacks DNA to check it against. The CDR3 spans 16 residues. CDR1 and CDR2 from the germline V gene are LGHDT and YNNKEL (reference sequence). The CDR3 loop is CASSLWNSGDTDTQYF.

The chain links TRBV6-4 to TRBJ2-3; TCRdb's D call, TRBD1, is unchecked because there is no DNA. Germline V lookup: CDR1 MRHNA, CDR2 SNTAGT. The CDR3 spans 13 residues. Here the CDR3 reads CASSEGQSFPMYF.

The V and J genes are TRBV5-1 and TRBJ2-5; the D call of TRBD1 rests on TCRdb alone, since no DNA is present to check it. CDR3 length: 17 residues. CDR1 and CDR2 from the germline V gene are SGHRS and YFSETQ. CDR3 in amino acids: CACSIHLTGGYQETQYF.